This TCR beta chain was identified during a study of vaccination effects on CD4 cells after COVID-19. For the study at large: Post-vaccine sample collection fell at a median of 72 days after the second dose.

The V gene's germline CDR1 is DFQATT and CDR2 SNEGSKA (reference sequence). The CDR3 consists of 11 residues. Trimming took 3 bases from V and 12 from J; bases not matched to a gene: 7. Study observations and caveats: The study dataset contains few convalescent patients and includes no early post-infection timepoints. Just 1 of 255 vaccine-induced clones in healthy recipients was cross-reactive.

With respect to this clone: The antigen is undetermined.

Having been cultured for 10 days, the cells underwent CD4+ T cell isolation. Each participant received a vaccine that was either BNT162b2 or mRNA-1273, given as two doses. Clones were sequenced by immunoSEQ multiplex PCR, and TCRdb holds only the in-frame ones, with some missing. The repertoire holds about 73,000 clones, with roughly four fifths as singletons. The chain links TRBV20-1 to TRBJ1-1; 7 bases line up with TRBD1. The sample was CD4+ T cells from PBMCs cultured without peptide, taken after COVID-19 vaccination. The sequence was collected from a human donor who received a COVID-19 vaccine. CDR3 nucleotides: TGCAGTGCTAGTGAACAGGGGAGTTCTTTCTTT. It translates to CSASEQGSSFF.